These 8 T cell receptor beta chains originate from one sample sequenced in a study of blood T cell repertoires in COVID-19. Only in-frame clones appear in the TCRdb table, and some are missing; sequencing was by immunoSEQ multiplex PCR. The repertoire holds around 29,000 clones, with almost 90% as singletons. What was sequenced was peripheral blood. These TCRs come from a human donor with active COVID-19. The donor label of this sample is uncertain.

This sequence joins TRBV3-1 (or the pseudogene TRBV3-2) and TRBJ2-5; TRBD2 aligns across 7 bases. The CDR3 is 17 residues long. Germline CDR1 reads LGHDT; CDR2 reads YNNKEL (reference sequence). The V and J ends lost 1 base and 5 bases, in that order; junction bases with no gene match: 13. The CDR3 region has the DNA TGTGCCAGCAGCCAAGTCGCACCCAGCGGGGAAATTGAGACCCAGTACTTC. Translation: CASSQVAPSGEIETQYF.

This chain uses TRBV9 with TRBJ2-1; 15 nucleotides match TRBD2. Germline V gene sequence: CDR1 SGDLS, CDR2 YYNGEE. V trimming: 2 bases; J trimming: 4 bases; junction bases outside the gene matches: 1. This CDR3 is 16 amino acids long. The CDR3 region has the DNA TGTGCCAGCAGCGTGGGGACTAGCGGGGGGTACAATGAGCAGTTCTTC. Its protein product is CASSVGTSGGYNEQFF.

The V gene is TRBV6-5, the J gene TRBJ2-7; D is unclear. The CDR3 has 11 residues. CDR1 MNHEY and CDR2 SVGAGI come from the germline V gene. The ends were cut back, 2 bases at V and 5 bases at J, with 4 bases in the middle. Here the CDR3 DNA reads TGTGCCAGCAGTTACGTCAACGAGCAGTACTTC. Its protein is CASSYVNEQYF.

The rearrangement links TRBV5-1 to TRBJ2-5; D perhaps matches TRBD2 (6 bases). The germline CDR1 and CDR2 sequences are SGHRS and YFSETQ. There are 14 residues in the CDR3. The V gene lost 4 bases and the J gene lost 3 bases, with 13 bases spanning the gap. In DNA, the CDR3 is TGCGCCAGCAGCAATAACGGGGGTGAAGAGACCCAGTACTTC. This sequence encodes CASSNNGGEETQYF.

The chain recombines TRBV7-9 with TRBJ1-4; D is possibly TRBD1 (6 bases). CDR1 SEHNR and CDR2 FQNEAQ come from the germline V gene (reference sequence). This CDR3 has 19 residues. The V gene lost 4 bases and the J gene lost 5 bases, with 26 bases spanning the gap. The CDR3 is CASSSTTLVRGLGNEKLFF. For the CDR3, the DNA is TGTGCCAGCAGCTCTACGACGTTGGTCAGGGGCTTAGGGAATGAAAAACTGTTTTTT.

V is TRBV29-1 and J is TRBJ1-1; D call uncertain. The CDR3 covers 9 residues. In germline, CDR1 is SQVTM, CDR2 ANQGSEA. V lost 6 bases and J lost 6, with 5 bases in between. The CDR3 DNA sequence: TGCAGCGTAGCACCTGAAGCTTTCTTT. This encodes CSVAPEAFF. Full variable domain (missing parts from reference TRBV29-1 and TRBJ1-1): SAVISQKPSRDICQRGTSLTIQCQVDSQVTMMFWYRQQPGQSLTLIATANQGSEATYESGFVIDKFPISRPNLTFSTLTVSNMSPEDSSIYLCSVAPEAFFGQGTRLTVV.

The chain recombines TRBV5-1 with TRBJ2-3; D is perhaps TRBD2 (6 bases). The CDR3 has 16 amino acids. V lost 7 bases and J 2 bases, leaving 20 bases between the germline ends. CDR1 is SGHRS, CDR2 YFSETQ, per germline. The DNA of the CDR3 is TGCGCCAGCTACGAAGGGCATAGCGGAATCACAGATACGCAGTATTTT. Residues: CASYEGHSGITDTQYF.

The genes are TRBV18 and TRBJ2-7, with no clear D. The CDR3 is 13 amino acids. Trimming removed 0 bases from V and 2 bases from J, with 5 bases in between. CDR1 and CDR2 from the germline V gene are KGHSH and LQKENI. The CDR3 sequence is CASSPPGPYEQYF. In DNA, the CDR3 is TGTGCCAGCTCACCACCGGGCCCCTACGAGCAGTACTTC.